This T cell receptor (beta chain) was profiled in a study of blood T cells in healthy people across ages. Together with a sample-barcoded 5' primer, a J-beta primer mix was included in a second PCR lasting roughly 6 to 12 cycles. Via MiXCR, TCRdb re-called the 5' RACE reads, giving one row per CDR3 protein. This table has under 2 million distinct CDR3 sequences, about 35% appearing once. The junction had 7 bases not matched to a gene; V was cut back by 3 bases and J by 4 bases. Germline CDR1 reads GTSNPN; CDR2 reads SVGIG (reference sequence). The CDR3 is 14 amino acids. This TCR came from a woman in her twenties or thirties in good health. Sequencing used blood. V usage is TRBV30 and J usage is TRBJ1-2; 8 nucleotides align to TRBD1. CDR3 protein: CAWRSTGAGYGYTF. As DNA, the CDR3 is TGTGCCTGGAGGTCGACAGGGGCAGGCTATGGCTACACCTTC. The full variable domain, completed using reference TRBV30 and TRBJ1-2, is SQTIHQWPATLVQPVGSPLSLECTVEGTSNPNLYWYRQAAGRGLQLLFYSVGIGQISSEVPQNLSASRPQDRQFILSSKKLLLSDSGFYLCAWRSTGAGYGYTFGSGTRLTVV.